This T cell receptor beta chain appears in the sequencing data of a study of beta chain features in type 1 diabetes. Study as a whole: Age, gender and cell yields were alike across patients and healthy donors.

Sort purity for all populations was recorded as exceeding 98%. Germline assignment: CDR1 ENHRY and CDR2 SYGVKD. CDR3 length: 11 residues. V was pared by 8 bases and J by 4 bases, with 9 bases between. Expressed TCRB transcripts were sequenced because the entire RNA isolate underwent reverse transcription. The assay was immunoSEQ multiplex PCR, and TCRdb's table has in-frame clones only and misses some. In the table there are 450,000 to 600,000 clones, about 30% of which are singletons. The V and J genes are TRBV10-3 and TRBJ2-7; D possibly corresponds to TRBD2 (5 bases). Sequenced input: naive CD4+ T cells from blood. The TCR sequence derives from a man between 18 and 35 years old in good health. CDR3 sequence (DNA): TGTGCCATCGGTAGCGAATACGAGCAGTACTTC. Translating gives CAIGSEYEQYF.